This TCR beta chain emerged from a study of blood T cells in healthy people across ages. As for the study in general: Template switching retrieved approximately one barcoded beta molecule for each two T cells. General observations from the study: A greater number of naive CD4+ cells and higher diversity distinguished long-lived donors from aged donors. Roughly linearly, TCR beta diversity per million T cells fell as age increased.

Then a second PCR, running roughly 7 to 11 cycles, was carried out with a sample-barcoded 5' primer and a J-beta primer mix. One entry per CDR3 protein results from TCRdb running MiXCR on the 5' RACE reads. The repertoire holds about 1,800,000 distinct CDR3 sequences, with 28% as singletons. Donors were healthy Caucasian individuals from Russia aged about 6 to 100. This CDR3 spans 15 amino acids. This clonotype was detected only a few times. Its specificity is not known. The chain uses TRBV21-1 and TRBJ2-4; the table names TRBD2, a call not compared with the DNA. TRBV21-1 is described as a pseudogene. The receptor was isolated from a woman in her 30s in good health. The sequencing input was blood. The CDR3 sequence: CASSTHRKGQNIQYF. The DNA for the CDR3 is TGTGCCAGCAGCACCCACAGAAAAGGGCAAAACATTCAGTACTTC.